Below are 30 T cell receptor beta chains sequenced from a single sample in a study of shared clonotypes between healthy human individuals (TCRdb year 2020). The method behind the library was the immunoSEQ multiplex PCR assay. The table comes from immuneACCESS by way of TCRdb, which keeps in-frame sequences with V and J called. Part of the clones is missing from these tables; in studies checked, under half for an unresolved V gene and the rest for unknown reasons. The sample yields more than 2,000,000 clones; 93% were counted once. The ten top clones hold 0.3% to 0.4% of the sample. The sequenced sample was naive CD4+ T cells from PBMCs. The sample's cell subset or site label, in plain terms: CD45RA+ positively selected. The receptors originated from a young man in good health. Some clones in this sample may be carry-over from other donors' samples.

The gene calls are TRBV7-2 and TRBJ2-1; 10 nucleotides line up with TRBD2. This CDR3 has 14 residues. The germline gives CDR1 SGHTA, CDR2 FQGNSA. Losses at the gene ends were 2 bases for V and 9 bases for J; bases not matched to a gene: 4. CDR3 DNA: TGTGCCAGCAGCTTAAGCGGGAGGGCAGGTGAGCAGTTCTTC. It codes for CASSLSGRAGEQFF.

The V call is TRBV14, the J call TRBJ2-3; no firm D call. CDR1 is SGHDN, CDR2 FVKESK, per germline. This CDR3 has 15 residues. Trimming pared 0 bases from V and 7 bases from J, leaving 14 bases between. For the CDR3, the DNA is TGTGCCAGCAGCCAAGAGTCACGGATACAATATACGCAGTATTTT. This codes for CASSQESRIQYTQYF.

The V call is TRBV19, the J call TRBJ1-5; possible D gene TRBD1, 5 bases. The germline CDR1 and CDR2 sequences are LNHDA and SQIVND (reference sequence). This CDR3 contains 15 residues. V was shortened by 3 bases and J by 1 base, with 10 bases between the two germline ends. For the CDR3, the DNA is TGTGCCAGTAGTATGGGCAGGGCCAGCAATCAGCCCCAGCATTTT. Translated: CASSMGRASNQPQHF.

The CDR3 sequence is CASSFPGLAGGNTYNEQFF. CDR3 DNA sequence: TGCGCCAGCAGCTTCCCCGGACTAGCGGGGGGCAATACCTACAATGAGCAGTTCTTC. This chain joins TRBV5-1 and TRBJ2-1, with 14 bases matching TRBD2. J was trimmed by 2 bases and V by 2 bases; bases with no gene match: 9. Germline V gene lookup returns CDR1 SGHRS and CDR2 YFSETQ. The CDR3 has 19 residues.

The V and J genes are TRBV27 and TRBJ1-5; possibly TRBD1 for D (5 bases). Germline V gene sequence: CDR1 MNHEY, CDR2 SMNVEV (reference sequence). This CDR3 comprises 15 residues. The ends were cut back, 1 base at V and 0 bases at J, with 7 bases in the middle. The CDR3 reads CASSLYGGSNQPQHF. The CDR3 bases are TGTGCCAGCAGTTTATATGGGGGTAGCAATCAGCCCCAGCATTTT.

Written as DNA, the CDR3 is TGCGCCAGCAGCCAAGAGGGACGGGGCACTGAAGCTTTCTTT. This codes for CASSQEGRGTEAFF. The rearrangement joins TRBV4-1 to TRBJ1-1, with a possible D match to TRBD1 (5 bases). The CDR3 totals 14 residues. The V and J ends lost 0 bases and 4 bases respectively, with 9 bases between them. Germline V gene data show CDR1 as MGHRA and CDR2 as YSYEKL.

This clone was seen only once. This sequence joins TRBV7-9 and TRBJ1-1, with D possibly being TRBD1 (6 bases). This CDR3 spans 15 amino acids. Germline lookup yields CDR1 SEHNR and CDR2 FQNEAQ (reference sequence). V lost 2 bases to trimming and J lost 1 base, with 11 bases between them. The CDR3 DNA reads as TGTGCCAGCAGCTTACACTCCAGGGGGAACACTGAAGCTTTCTTT. Its translation: CASSLHSRGNTEAFF.

This sequence joins TRBV28 and TRBJ2-1; TRBD1 matches 8 bases. Germline trimming cut 6 bases from V and 3 bases from J; bases unmatched to any gene: 4. CDR1 is MDHEN, CDR2 SYDVKM, per germline. The CDR3 loop spans 14 amino acids. CDR3 in amino acids: CASRGTGDYNEQFF. The CDR3, as DNA: TGTGCCAGCAGAGGGACAGGAGACTACAATGAGCAGTTCTTC.

This clone is a singleton in its sample. This chain joins TRBV5-1 and TRBJ2-1; 8 positions match TRBD2. This CDR3 region has 14 residues. The V segment lost 3 bases and the J segment 6 bases; nucleotides outside the gene matches: 5. The germline V gene encodes CDR1 SGHRS and CDR2 YFSETQ. CDR3 sequence (DNA): TGCGCCAGCAGCTCGGGGGGGCTGGCCAATGAGCAGTTCTTC. Its translation: CASSSGGLANEQFF.

V gene TRBV19 combines with J gene TRBJ2-3; no reliable D call. There are 13 residues in the CDR3. Germline V gene data show CDR1 as LNHDA and CDR2 as SQIVND (reference sequence). With 10 bases removed from V and 2 bases from J, the gap between germline ends came to 13 bases. CDR3 nucleotides: TGTGCCACCTCAACCCCCCCCACAGATACGCAGTATTTT. Protein: CATSTPPTDTQYF.

The J gene is TRBJ2-4, the V gene TRBV6-1; 8 bases line up with TRBD1. The CDR3 consists of 15 residues. The V gene's germline CDR1 is MNHNS and CDR2 SASEGT. The V and J ends lost 9 bases and 0 bases, in that order; junction bases with no gene match: 7. CDR3 loop: CASGTGGRAKNIQYF. CDR3 nucleotides: TGTGCCAGTGGCACAGGGGGGCGAGCCAAAAACATTCAGTACTTC.

This chain connects TRBV5-1 to TRBJ2-1; D perhaps matches TRBD2 (6 bases). Germline V gene sequence: CDR1 SGHRS, CDR2 YFSETQ. Trimming removed 0 bases at V and 2 bases at J, with 12 bases between. The CDR3 runs to 16 residues. The CDR3 loop is CASSLEIPGAYNEQFF. Here the CDR3 DNA reads TGCGCCAGCAGCTTGGAAATCCCGGGAGCCTACAATGAGCAGTTCTTC.

The chain carries TRBV7-6 and TRBJ2-7, with 9 bases that match TRBD1. V shed 5 bases and J 4 bases; nucleotides not matched to a gene: 12. The CDR3 extends over 16 amino acids. Per the germline V gene, CDR1 is SGHVS and CDR2 is FNYEAQ. The CDR3, as DNA: TGTGCCAGCAGCGCTCCCGGGACAGGGCTGAGGTACGAGCAGTACTTC. Protein: CASSAPGTGLRYEQYF.

V gene TRBV15 combines with J gene TRBJ2-1, with unresolved D. With 5 bases removed from V and 4 bases from J, the gap between germline ends came to 12 bases. The CDR3 sequence is 14 residues long. Germline V gene sequence: CDR1 LNHNV, CDR2 YYDKDF (reference sequence). The CDR3 DNA follows: TGTGCCACCAGCTACTTGGCAGATTACAATGAGCAGTTCTTC. It encodes CATSYLADYNEQFF.

The chain uses TRBV4-1 and TRBJ2-1; TRBD2 agrees at 10 bases. In germline, CDR1 is MGHRA, CDR2 YSYEKL. V dropped 4 bases and J dropped 6; count of bases not matched to a gene: 9. The CDR3 loop spans 16 amino acids. The CDR3 spells CASSLLAGAAVNEQFF. The CDR3 coding sequence is TGCGCCAGCAGCCTCCTAGCGGGAGCGGCTGTCAATGAGCAGTTCTTC.

The table lists this clone with a count of one. CDR3 coding DNA: TGTGCCAGCAGCGTATCCGGGGTCCCATTCCTCTACGAGCAGTACTTC. It specifies CASSVSGVPFLYEQYF. The rearrangement links TRBV9 to TRBJ2-7; TRBD2 is a possible D gene (5 bases). Trimming removed 1 base from V and 3 bases from J, with 17 bases in between. Germline V gene data show CDR1 as SGDLS and CDR2 as YYNGEE. There are 16 residues in the CDR3.

CDR3 sequence reads: CASRWGTSGNYEQYF. The CDR3, as DNA: TGCGCCAGCAGATGGGGGACTAGCGGGAACTACGAGCAGTACTTC. V is TRBV5-1 and J is TRBJ2-7; 13 bases line up with TRBD2. Trimming removed 5 bases from V and 3 bases from J; junction bases left unmatched: 5. The V gene's germline CDR1 is SGHRS and CDR2 YFSETQ. This CDR3 is 15 amino acids long.

The chain links TRBV28 to TRBJ2-6; TRBD2 might be the D (5 bases). Trimming took off 8 bases at V and 1 base at J, with 15 bases between the two ends. The germline V gene has CDR1 MDHEN and CDR2 SYDVKM. The CDR3 is made up of 16 amino acids. The CDR3 loop is CASGGLSLSGANVLTF. The DNA of the CDR3 is TGTGCCAGCGGAGGACTGAGCCTATCTGGGGCCAACGTCCTGACTTTC. Filled out from reference TRBV28 and TRBJ2-6, the complete variable domain reads DVKVTQSSRYLVKRTGEKVFLECVQDMDHENMFWYRQDPGLGLRLIYFSYDVKMKEKGDIPEGYSVSREKKERFSLILESASTNQTSMYLCASGGLSLSGANVLTFGAGSRLTVL.

The chain employs TRBV19 and TRBJ1-2, with 8 bases that match TRBD1. After removal of 7 bases from V and 6 bases from J, the junction contained 10 bases not matched to a gene. There are 14 residues in the CDR3. The germline gives CDR1 LNHDA, CDR2 SQIVND (reference sequence). The CDR3: CASNDRGLLNGYTF. DNA for the CDR3: TGTGCCAGTAACGACAGGGGTCTTCTCAATGGCTACACCTTC.

The chain recombines TRBV5-1 with TRBJ2-7, with 10 bases aligning to TRBD2. V dropped 4 bases and J dropped 6; count of bases not matched to a gene: 10. CDR1 and CDR2 from the germline V gene are SGHRS and YFSETQ. The CDR3 covers 15 residues. The CDR3 region is CASSIKAGGELEQYF. Written as DNA, the CDR3 is TGCGCCAGCAGCATTAAAGCGGGAGGGGAACTCGAGCAGTACTTC.

This clone was counted a single time. The chain has TRBV2 and TRBJ1-4; D is unclear. CDR1 SNHLY and CDR2 FYNNEI come from the germline V gene. The germline V and J ends were trimmed by 8 bases and 8 bases, with 18 bases remaining between them. The CDR3 length is 14 residues. The CDR3 DNA is TGTGCCAGCTTCATGGGAGGGTCGGGAGAAAAACTGTTTTTT. Translation: CASFMGGSGEKLFF.

The chain uses TRBV7-9 and TRBJ2-1, with 7 bases fitting TRBD2. The junction had 4 bases not matched to a gene; V was cut back by 1 base and J by 4 bases. Germline V gives CDR1 SEHNR, CDR2 FQNEAQ (reference sequence). CDR3 length equals 15 residues. The CDR3 reads CASSLEFSGYNEQFF. CDR3 sequence (DNA): TGTGCCAGCAGCTTAGAGTTTAGCGGGTACAATGAGCAGTTCTTC.

The V gene is TRBV2, the J gene TRBJ1-3; possibly TRBD1 for D (6 bases). V dropped 4 bases and J dropped 0 bases, with 10 bases sitting between them. The length of the CDR3 is 15 residues. Germline V gene data show CDR1 as SNHLY and CDR2 as FYNNEI. For the CDR3, the DNA is TGTGCCAGCAGTGGGGCCAGGGGCTCTGGAAACACCATATATTTT. This codes for CASSGARGSGNTIYF.

The chain uses TRBV28 and TRBJ1-5; D gene ambiguous. From germline, CDR1 is MDHEN and CDR2 SYDVKM. The CDR3 loop spans 14 amino acids. Trimming took 5 bases from V and 0 from J, leaving 8 bases between them. The CDR3 bases are TGTGCCAGCAGTCCAGCTTATAGCAATCAGCCCCAGCATTTT. Translation: CASSPAYSNQPQHF.

Concerning this clone itself: The same CDR3 arises from other DNA sequences in this sample as well. The chain is built from TRBV5-1 and TRBJ2-2; 7 nucleotides agree with TRBD1. This CDR3 has 15 residues. The germline V gene encodes CDR1 SGHRS and CDR2 YFSETQ. V lost 4 bases and J lost 0; bases outside the gene matches: 3. CDR3 protein: CASSPGQPNTGELFF. In nucleotides, the CDR3 is TGCGCCAGCAGCCCGGGACAGCCGAACACCGGGGAGCTGTTTTTT.

The CDR3 DNA reads TGTGCCAGCAGCCCCCACAGGCTTCAGCCCCAGCATTTT. Translating it yields CASSPHRLQPQHF. V is TRBV6-5 and J is TRBJ1-5, with D possibly matching TRBD1 (5 bases). This CDR3 region has 13 residues. Between the trimmed V and J ends, which lost 6 bases and 6 bases, there was a span of 12 bases. CDR1 MNHEY and CDR2 SVGAGI come from the germline V gene.

The chain links TRBV7-3 to TRBJ2-1; the D gene is possibly TRBD2 (5 bases). Trimming left V 5 bases short and J 0 bases short, with 11 bases between. CDR3 length equals 15 residues. Germline V lookup: CDR1 SGHTA, CDR2 FQGTGA. The CDR3 is CASSGTRSSYNEQFF. Written as DNA, the CDR3 is TGTGCCAGCAGCGGCACTAGGAGCTCCTACAATGAGCAGTTCTTC.

This chain connects TRBV6-1 to TRBJ1-2; 7 bases agree with TRBD1. This CDR3 spans 16 amino acids. Germline loops: CDR1 MNHNS, CDR2 SASEGT. The V and J ends lost 0 bases and 4 bases, in that order; junction bases with no gene match: 8. CDR3 residues: CASSEAHGQDSYGYTF. The CDR3 DNA sequence: TGTGCCAGCAGTGAAGCTCATGGACAGGACAGCTATGGCTACACCTTC.

CDR3 region: CASSEGQGFFAGANYEQYF. As DNA, the CDR3 is TGTGCCAGCAGTGAAGGACAGGGATTTTTTGCGGGAGCTAACTACGAGCAGTACTTC. V and J are TRBV2 and TRBJ2-7; D may match TRBD1 or TRBD2 (7 bases each). Looked up from germline, CDR1 is SNHLY and CDR2 is FYNNEI. This CDR3 spans 19 amino acids. The V and J ends lost 1 base and 3 bases respectively, with 25 bases between them.

The chain has TRBV18 and TRBJ2-7; 7 bases fit TRBD2. Germline CDR1 KGHSH, CDR2 LQKENI. CDR3 length: 15 residues. Germline trimming cut 3 bases from V and 0 bases from J; bases unmatched to any gene: 5. CDR3 coding DNA: TGTGCCAGCTCACCGGGCGGGACTACCTCCTACGAGCAGTACTTC. It translates to CASSPGGTTSYEQYF. The full variable domain, with the rest looked up from reference TRBV18 and TRBJ2-7, is NAGVMQNPRHLVRRRGQEARLRCSPMKGHSHVYWYRQLPEEGLKFMVYLQKENIIDESGMPKERFSAEFPKEGPSILRIQQVVRGDSAAYFCASSPGGTTSYEQYFGPGTRLTVT.